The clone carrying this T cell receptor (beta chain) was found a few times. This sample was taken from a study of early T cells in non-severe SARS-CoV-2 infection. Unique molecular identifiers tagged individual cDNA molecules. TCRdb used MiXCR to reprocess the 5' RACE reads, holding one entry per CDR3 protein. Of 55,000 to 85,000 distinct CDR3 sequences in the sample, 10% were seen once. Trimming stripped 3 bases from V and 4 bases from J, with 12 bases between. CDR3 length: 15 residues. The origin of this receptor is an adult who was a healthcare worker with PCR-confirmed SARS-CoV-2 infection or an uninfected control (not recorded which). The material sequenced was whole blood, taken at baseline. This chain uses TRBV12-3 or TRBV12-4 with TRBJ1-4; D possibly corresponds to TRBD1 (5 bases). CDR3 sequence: CASSLVTGVNEKLFF. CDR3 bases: TGTGCCAGCAGTTTGGTTACGGGGGTTAATGAAAAACTGTTTTTT.